Included here is one T cell receptor beta chain sequence, with context. Its binding antigen is unknown. No base-level quality is on record; no much larger clone is a single base apart. The CDR3 runs 12 residues from the cysteine to the phenylalanine. Left in the record is the CDR3 DNA by itself, 36 bases read in frame from the first base. The germline V and J ends show losses of 8 bases and 3 bases respectively, and no gene match explains 4 bases of the junction. Whole blood was collected in K2EDTA tubes by collaborating institutions according to the institutions' own protocols. For TCRbeta analysis, collaborators shipped samples in one of three forms: frozen whole blood, isolated PBMCs, or DNA extracted from either of those sample types. This sample was taken from a study of blood T cell repertoires in COVID-19 (dated by TCRdb to 2019 to 2021). For context, the study as a whole: Collaborator samples came from the United States, Italy and Spain and covered acute and convalescent phases of COVID-19. The material from the prospective study consisted of cDNA or gDNA derived from T cells, B-cell-depleted T cells, or PBMCs. Subjects who had been exposed to COVID-19, were actively infected with it, or had recovered from it provided the deeply sampled blood TCRbeta repertoires that made up the dataset. The repertoires were released in a freely available public database meant as a resource for research on the immune response to SARS-CoV-2. Samples were obtained from the ongoing ImmuneRACE study (first 160 participants) and from over a thousand subjects provided by 6 global collaborators. Nearly every sample came with metadata listing a de-identified subject ID, COVID-19 status, age in years and sex. HLA class I and class II types, where available, came from metadata supplied by the sample provider rather than from assay-based typing.

Study-wide findings and limitations: The amount of clinical and demographic metadata varied by source and participant and was provided uncurated.

TCRbeta CDR3 regions were amplified from genomic DNA using the immunoSEQ Assay, a bias-controlled multiplex PCR. Turning to the authors' computational methods: The number of nucleated cells in each sample was estimated by amplification of reference gene primers within the assay. Sequence reads were collapsed and filtered to measure the absolute abundance of every unique TCRbeta CDR3 rearrangement. For each sample, productive Simpson clonality was calculated as the square root of Simpson's diversity index across productive rearrangements. TCRdb obtained this table from immuneACCESS and retained in-frame rearrangements with V and J assigned. These tables miss some clones; where compared with another copy, unresolved V genes account for less than half of the shortfall, and the remainder is unexplained. Clonal size and the V and J genes are those of that table, whereas D and trimming came from the DNA. Recorded for this sample are about 49,000 clones; roughly 88% of them occurred a single time. The ten largest clones capture approximately 15% of the sample.

The V and J genes are TRBV12-3 or TRBV12-4 and TRBJ2-7; 7 of the junction bases match TRBD1. The material sequenced was peripheral blood. The source is a human donor in a cohort sampled during active COVID-19. CDR3 region: CASSSGGYEQYF. The sequenced DNA is TGTGCCAGCTCCTCAGGGGGCTACGAGCAGTACTTC.